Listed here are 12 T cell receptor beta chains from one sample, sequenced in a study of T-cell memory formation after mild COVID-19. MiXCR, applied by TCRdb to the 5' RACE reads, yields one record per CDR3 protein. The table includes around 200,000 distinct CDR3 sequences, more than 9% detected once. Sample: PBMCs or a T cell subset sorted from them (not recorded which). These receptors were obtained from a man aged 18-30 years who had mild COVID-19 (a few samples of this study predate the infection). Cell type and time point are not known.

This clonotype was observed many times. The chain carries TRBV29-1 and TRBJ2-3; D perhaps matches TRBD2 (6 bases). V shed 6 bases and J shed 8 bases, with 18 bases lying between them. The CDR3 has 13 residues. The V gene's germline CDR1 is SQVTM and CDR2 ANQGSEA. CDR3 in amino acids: CSVSNRGKATQYF. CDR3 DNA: TGCAGCGTCTCTAACCGGGGGAAGGCTACGCAGTATTTT.

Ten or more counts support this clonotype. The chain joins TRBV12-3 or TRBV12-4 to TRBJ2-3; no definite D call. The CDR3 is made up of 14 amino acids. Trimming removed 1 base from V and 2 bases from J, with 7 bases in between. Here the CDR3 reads CASSLGGNTDTQYF. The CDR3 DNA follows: TGTGCCAGCAGTTTAGGCGGCAACACAGATACGCAGTATTTT.

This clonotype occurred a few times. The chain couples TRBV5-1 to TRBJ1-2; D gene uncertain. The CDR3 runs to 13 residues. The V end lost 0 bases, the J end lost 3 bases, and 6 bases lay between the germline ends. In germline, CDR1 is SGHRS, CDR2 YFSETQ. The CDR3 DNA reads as TGCGCCAGCAGCTTGGCAGTGGACTATGGCTACACCTTC. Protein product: CASSLAVDYGYTF. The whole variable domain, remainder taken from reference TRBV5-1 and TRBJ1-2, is KAGVTQTPRYLIKTRGQQVTLSCSPISGHRSVSWYQQTPGQGLQFLFEYFSETQRNKGNFPGRFSGRQFSNSRSEMNVSTLELGDSALYLCASSLAVDYGYTFGSGTRLTVV.

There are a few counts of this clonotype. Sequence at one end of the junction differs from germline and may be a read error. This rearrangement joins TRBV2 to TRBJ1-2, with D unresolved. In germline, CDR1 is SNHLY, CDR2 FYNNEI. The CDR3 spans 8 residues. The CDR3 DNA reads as TGTGCCAGCCAAACAGCTGGCTTC. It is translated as CASQTAGF.

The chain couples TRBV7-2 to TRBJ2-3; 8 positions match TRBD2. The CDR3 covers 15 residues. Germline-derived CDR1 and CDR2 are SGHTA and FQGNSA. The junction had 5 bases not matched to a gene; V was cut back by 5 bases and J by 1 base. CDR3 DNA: TGTGCCAGCAGCGCCGGGACTAGTCGCACAGATACGCAGTATTTT. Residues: CASSAGTSRTDTQYF.

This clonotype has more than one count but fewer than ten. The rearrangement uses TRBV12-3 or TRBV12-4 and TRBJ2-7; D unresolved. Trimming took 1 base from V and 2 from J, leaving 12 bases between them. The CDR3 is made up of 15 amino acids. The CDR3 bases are TGTGCCAGCAGTTTAGGCAATCGGATTACCTACGAGCAGTACTTC. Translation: CASSLGNRITYEQYF.

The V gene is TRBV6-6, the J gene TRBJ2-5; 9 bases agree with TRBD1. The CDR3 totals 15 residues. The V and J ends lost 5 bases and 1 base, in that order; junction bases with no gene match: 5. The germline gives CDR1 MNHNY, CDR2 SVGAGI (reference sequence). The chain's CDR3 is CASSGRDRAQETQYF. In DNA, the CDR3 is TGTGCCAGCAGTGGCCGGGACAGGGCCCAAGAGACCCAGTACTTC.

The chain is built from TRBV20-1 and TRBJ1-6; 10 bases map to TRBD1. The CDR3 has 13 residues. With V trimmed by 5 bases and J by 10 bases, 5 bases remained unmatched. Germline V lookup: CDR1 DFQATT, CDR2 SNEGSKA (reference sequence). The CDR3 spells CSAGGTGASPLHF. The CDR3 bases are TGCAGTGCTGGGGGGACAGGGGCCTCACCCCTCCACTTT.

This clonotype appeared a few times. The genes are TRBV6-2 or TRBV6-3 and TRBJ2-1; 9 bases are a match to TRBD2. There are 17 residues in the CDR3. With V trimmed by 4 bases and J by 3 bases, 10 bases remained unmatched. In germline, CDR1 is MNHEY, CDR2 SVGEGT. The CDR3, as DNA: TGTGCCAGCAGTTCCCGGGGTAGCGGGGGCCTCTACAATGAGCAGTTCTTC. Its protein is CASSSRGSGGLYNEQFF.

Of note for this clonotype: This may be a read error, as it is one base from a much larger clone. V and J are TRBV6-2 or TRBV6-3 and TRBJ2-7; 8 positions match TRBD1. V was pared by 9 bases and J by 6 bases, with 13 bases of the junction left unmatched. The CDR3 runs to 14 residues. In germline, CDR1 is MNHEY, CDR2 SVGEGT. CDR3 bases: TGTGCCAGAAGCAGACAGGGGAAGTTGAGCGAGCAGTACTTC. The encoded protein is CARSRQGKLSEQYF.

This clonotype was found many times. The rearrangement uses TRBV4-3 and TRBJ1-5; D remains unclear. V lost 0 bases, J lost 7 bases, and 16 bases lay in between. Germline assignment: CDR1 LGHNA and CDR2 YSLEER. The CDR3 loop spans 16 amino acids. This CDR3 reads CASSQDLPGYGQPQHF. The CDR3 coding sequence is TGCGCCAGCAGCCAAGATCTTCCAGGCTATGGCCAGCCCCAGCATTTT.

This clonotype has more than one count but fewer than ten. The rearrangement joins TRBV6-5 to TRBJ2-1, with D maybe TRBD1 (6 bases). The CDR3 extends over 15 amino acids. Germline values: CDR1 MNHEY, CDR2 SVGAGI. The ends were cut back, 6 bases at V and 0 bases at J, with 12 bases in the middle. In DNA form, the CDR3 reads TGTGCCAGCAGGGGTCGACAGGACTCCTACAATGAGCAGTTCTTC. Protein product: CASRGRQDSYNEQFF.